The 32 T cell receptor beta chains given below trace back to one sample, sequenced in a study of T cell responses to AZD1222 COVID-19 vaccine. The repertoire was sequenced with immunoSEQ multiplex PCR; TCRdb's copy has only in-frame clones and lacks some. The table records some 30,000 clones, approximately 90% of them present only once. The specimen comprised peripheral blood, sampled on day 0 of AZD1222 vaccination. All receptors derive from an adult in good health.

The V and J genes are TRBV30 and TRBJ1-6; TRBD1 matches 9 bases. The junction had 3 bases not matched to a gene; V was cut back by 2 bases and J by 10 bases. The V gene's germline CDR1 is GTSNPN and CDR2 SVGIG (reference sequence). The CDR3 sequence is 13 residues long. CDR3 loop: CAWSPDRGSPLHF. In DNA, the CDR3 is TGTGCCTGGAGTCCGGACAGGGGCTCACCCCTCCACTTT.

The V and J genes are TRBV14 and TRBJ2-3; 7 bases line up with TRBD2. Germline V gene data show CDR1 as SGHDN and CDR2 as FVKESK. This CDR3 has 17 amino acids. With 1 base clipped from V and 7 bases from J, the junction kept 14 bases outside the gene matches. CDR3 DNA sequence: TGTGCCAGCAGCCAAGCGCCCGGGACTATTGAAAGGAATACGCAGTATTTT. Encoded protein: CASSQAPGTIERNTQYF.

This chain joins TRBV6-5 and TRBJ1-1; tentative D call: TRBD1 (6 bases). CDR1 is MNHEY and CDR2 is SVGAGI in the germline V gene. The length of the CDR3 is 16 residues. Trimming took off 2 bases at V and 1 base at J, with 14 bases between the two ends. The CDR3 region is CASSYRGTRENTEAFF. The CDR3 nucleotides read TGTGCCAGCAGTTACAGGGGGACACGAGAGAACACTGAAGCTTTCTTT.

The rearrangement uses TRBV3-1 (or the pseudogene TRBV3-2) and TRBJ2-1, with TRBD2 matching 11 bases. CDR1 and CDR2 from the germline V gene are LGHDT and YNNKEL (reference sequence). The CDR3 spans 14 residues. The ends lost 8 bases at V and 6 bases at J; junction bases unmatched: 6. CDR3 amino acids: CASAIAGGLNEQFF. The CDR3 nucleotides are TGTGCCAGCGCTATAGCGGGGGGGCTCAATGAGCAGTTCTTC.

The chain uses TRBV6-5 and TRBJ2-7; D possibly corresponds to TRBD2 (6 bases). The germline V gene encodes CDR1 MNHEY and CDR2 SVGAGI. The length of the CDR3 is 12 residues. The V end was cut by 5 bases, the J end by 4 bases, with 9 bases between. The CDR3 nucleotides read TGTGCCAGCAGTCAGGAGGGATACGAGCAGTACTTC. Residues: CASSQEGYEQYF.

V gene TRBV11-2 combines with J gene TRBJ1-4; no clear D gene. Germline V gene data show CDR1 as SGHAT and CDR2 as FQNNGV. This CDR3 has 13 residues. Between the trimmed V and J ends, which lost 1 base and 8 bases, there was a span of 8 bases. The CDR3 nucleotides are TGTGCCAGCAGCTTAGTCGGTCCCGAAAAACTGTTTTTT. The encoded protein is CASSLVGPEKLFF. Variable domain in full (rest from reference TRBV11-2 and TRBJ1-4): EAGVAQSPRYKIIEKRQSVAFWCNPISGHATLYWYQQILGQGPKLLIQFQNNGVVDDSQLPKDRFSAERLKGVDSTLKIQPAKLEDSAVYLCASSLVGPEKLFFGSGTQLSVL.

The rearrangement links TRBV30 to TRBJ2-7; maybe TRBD1 (6 bases). V lost 3 bases and J lost 5, with 17 bases in between. Germline V gives CDR1 GTSNPN, CDR2 SVGIG (reference sequence). CDR3 length: 14 amino acids. The CDR3 DNA follows: TGTGCCTGGAGGTGGGGCAGGGGAAAGAACGAGCAGTACTTC. Amino acids: CAWRWGRGKNEQYF. Drawing the rest from reference TRBV30 and TRBJ2-7, the complete variable domain is SQTIHQWPATLVQPVGSPLSLECTVEGTSNPNLYWYRQAAGRGLQLLFYSVGIGQISSEVPQNLSASRPQDRQFILSSKKLLLSDSGFYLCAWRWGRGKNEQYFGPGTRLTVT.

This clone appeared a single time. Mismatch with germline at one junction end may stem from a read error. The J gene is TRBJ2-3, the V gene TRBV14, with 7 bases aligning to TRBD1. The germline V gene has CDR1 SGHDN and CDR2 FVKESK. This CDR3 is 12 amino acids long. CDR3 amino acids: CASSQVGRGRHF. For the CDR3, the DNA is TGTGCCAGCAGCCAAGTGGGAAGGGGGCGGCATTTT.

This sequence joins TRBV18 and TRBJ1-2; D is possibly TRBD1 (5 bases). V gave up 4 bases and J gave up 1 base, with 22 bases separating them. Germline lookup yields CDR1 KGHSH and CDR2 LQKENI. This CDR3 has 18 amino acids. The CDR3, as DNA: TGTGCCAGCTCACTATTGGGGACCCTGAACCGGGGTAACTATGGCTACACCTTC. Translation gives CASSLLGTLNRGNYGYTF.

This clone was picked up one time. This chain joins TRBV6-1 and TRBJ2-1; D is unresolved. CDR1 MNHNS and CDR2 SASEGT come from the germline V gene. The CDR3 totals 12 residues. V dropped 6 bases and J dropped 6 bases, with 9 bases sitting between them. The CDR3 coding sequence is TGTGCCAGCAGCCGGCCCCGCAATGAGCAGTTCTTC. Translating gives CASSRPRNEQFF.

This clone appeared a single time. V usage is TRBV7-2 and J usage is TRBJ2-3, with a weak D call TRBD1 (5 bases). From germline, CDR1 is SGHTA and CDR2 FQGNSA. Trimming left V 4 bases short and J 6 bases short, with 11 bases between. This CDR3 comprises 13 residues. In DNA, the CDR3 is TGTGCCAGCAGCTCCCAGGGTCCCGATACGCAGTATTTT. It is translated as CASSSQGPDTQYF.

CDR3 protein: CASTPDSSGNTIYF. Written as DNA, the CDR3 is TGTGCCAGTACGCCTGACAGCTCAGGAAACACCATATATTTT. V gene TRBV19 combines with J gene TRBJ1-3; possible D gene TRBD1, 5 bases. Germline loops: CDR1 LNHDA, CDR2 SQIVND (reference sequence). V was shortened by 7 bases and J by 4 bases, with 14 bases between the two germline ends. The CDR3 sequence is 14 residues long. Full variable domain (outside the CDR3, taken from reference TRBV19 and TRBJ1-3): DGGITQSPKYLFRKEGQNVTLSCEQNLNHDAMYWYRQDPGQGLRLIYYSQIVNDFQKGDIAEGYSVSREKKESFPLTVTSAQKNPTAFYLCASTPDSSGNTIYFGEGSWLTVV.

This chain joins TRBV6-5 and TRBJ1-6; possible D gene TRBD1, 5 bases. The CDR3 has 15 amino acids. Between the trimmed V and J ends, which lost 2 bases and 8 bases, there was a span of 13 bases. Germline CDR1 and CDR2: MNHEY and SVGAGI. The CDR3 bases are TGTGCCAGCAGTTACAACAGGCAGGGAGATTCACCCCTCCACTTT. Residues: CASSYNRQGDSPLHF.

V and J are TRBV7-9 and TRBJ2-7; 9 bases match TRBD2. The V gene's germline CDR1 is SEHNR and CDR2 FQNEAQ (reference sequence). The V segment lost 7 bases and the J segment 5 bases; nucleotides outside the gene matches: 9. The CDR3 spans 14 residues. CDR3 residues: CASTEGLAYNEQYF. CDR3 sequence (DNA): TGTGCCAGCACCGAGGGACTAGCATACAACGAGCAGTACTTC.

V and J are TRBV5-4 and TRBJ1-1; possibly TRBD1 for D (6 bases). Germline loops: CDR1 SGHNT, CDR2 YYREEE (reference sequence). The CDR3 totals 14 residues. The V end lost 2 bases, the J end lost 4 bases, and 12 bases lay between the germline ends. The CDR3 nucleotides are TGTGCCAGCAGCTTTTTACAGGGTGGCACTGAAGCTTTCTTT. Its translation: CASSFLQGGTEAFF.

The rearrangement links TRBV6-5 to TRBJ1-1; perhaps TRBD1 as D (5 bases). Trimming cost V 4 bases and J 0 bases, with 9 bases left between them. The germline V gene encodes CDR1 MNHEY and CDR2 SVGAGI. The CDR3 length is 14 residues. In DNA, the CDR3 is TGTGCCAGCAGTTCGACAGTAATGAACACTGAAGCTTTCTTT. It encodes CASSSTVMNTEAFF.

This chain joins TRBV19 and TRBJ2-7, with 8 bases identical to TRBD2. The CDR3 consists of 16 residues. In germline, CDR1 is LNHDA, CDR2 SQIVND (reference sequence). V trimming: 6 bases; J trimming: 0 bases; junction bases outside the gene matches: 10. In nucleotides, the CDR3 is TGTGCCAGTAGCAATCGGGGGGGCCAGAACTCCTACGAGCAGTACTTC. This codes for CASSNRGGQNSYEQYF.

The gene calls are TRBV30 and TRBJ1-4, with no clear D. This CDR3 comprises 13 residues. Trimming took 4 bases from V and 5 from J, leaving 11 bases between them. The germline CDR1 and CDR2 sequences are GTSNPN and SVGIG (reference sequence). In DNA, the CDR3 is TGTGCCTGGAAGGGAGGAGGGAATGAAAAACTGTTTTTT. This gives the protein CAWKGGGNEKLFF.

The genes are TRBV28 and TRBJ1-4; D perhaps matches TRBD1 (6 bases). CDR1 is MDHEN and CDR2 is SYDVKM in the germline V gene. CDR3 length: 14 amino acids. Deletions cut 7 bases from V and 6 bases from J, with 15 bases between. CDR3 DNA: TGTGCCAGCACCCTCGCAGGGGTGTATGAAAAACTGTTTTTT. Translation gives CASTLAGVYEKLFF.

This clone is a singleton in its sample. CDR3 sequence reads: CASSSPGRTDTQYF. As DNA, the CDR3 is TGTGCCAGCAGCAGCCCCGGGCGCACAGATACGCAGTATTTT. The chain links TRBV13 to TRBJ2-3; D gene uncertain. Trimming took off 5 bases at V and 1 base at J, with 10 bases between the two ends. CDR1 and CDR2 from the germline V gene are PRHDT and FYEKMQ (reference sequence). There are 14 residues in the CDR3.

This clone has a single count. The rearrangement joins TRBV27 to TRBJ2-6, with D uncertain. From germline, CDR1 is MNHEY and CDR2 SMNVEV (reference sequence). Trimming removed 3 bases from V and 4 bases from J, with 4 bases in between. This CDR3 contains 13 residues. CDR3 DNA sequence: TGTGCCAGCAGTTTGGCCGGGGCCAACGTCCTGACTTTC. Its protein product is CASSLAGANVLTF.

V and J are TRBV5-1 and TRBJ2-1; D gene unclear. V was shortened by 0 bases and J by 0 bases, with 10 bases between the two germline ends. Germline CDR1 reads SGHRS; CDR2 reads YFSETQ. This CDR3 region has 16 residues. The CDR3 DNA reads as TGCGCCAGCAGCTTGGCGAGCTCCGGCTCCTACAATGAGCAGTTCTTC. Amino acids: CASSLASSGSYNEQFF.

This clone appeared once. The rearrangement links TRBV12-5 to TRBJ2-1, with 10 bases identical to TRBD2. J gave up 0 bases and V 6 bases, and 14 bases lay outside the gene matches. The CDR3 runs 19 residues. Germline values: CDR1 LGHNT, CDR2 FRNRAP. The CDR3 reads CASGPSSGGFLSSYNEQFF. Here the CDR3 DNA reads TGTGCTAGTGGCCCTTCTAGCGGGGGCTTCCTTAGCTCCTACAATGAGCAGTTCTTC. Full variable domain (rest looked up from reference TRBV12-5 and TRBJ2-1): DARVTQTPRHKVTEMGQEVTMRCQPILGHNTVFWYRQTMMQGLELLAYFRNRAPLDDSGMPKDRFSAEMPDATLATLKIQPSEPRDSAVYFCASGPSSGGFLSSYNEQFFGPGTRLTVL.

The genes are TRBV5-1 and TRBJ1-1; D not certain. This CDR3 has 18 amino acids. V was pared by 0 bases and J by 1 base, with 19 bases between. From germline, CDR1 is SGHRS and CDR2 YFSETQ. The CDR3 coding sequence is TGCGCCAGCAGCTTGGCCCAGATCCGTCTCGAGAGGAACACTGAAGCTTTCTTT. Protein sequence: CASSLAQIRLERNTEAFF.

This chain connects TRBV6-5 to TRBJ1-2; D call uncertain. Trimming left V 10 bases short and J 3 bases short, with 12 bases between. In germline, CDR1 is MNHEY, CDR2 SVGAGI. The CDR3 sequence is 12 residues long. The CDR3 loop is CATAGSDYGYTF. In DNA, the CDR3 is TGTGCCACCGCCGGATCAGACTATGGCTACACCTTC.

The chain has TRBV9 and TRBJ2-7; TRBD1 matches 7 bases. V dropped 0 bases and J dropped 3; count of bases not matched to a gene: 3. Germline values: CDR1 SGDLS, CDR2 YYNGEE. This CDR3 is 14 amino acids long. The CDR3 DNA sequence: TGTGCCAGCAGCGTAGCCCCAGGGGGCTACGAGCAGTACTTC. Its translation: CASSVAPGGYEQYF.

J is TRBJ2-1 and V is TRBV7-8; D remains unclear. CDR1 and CDR2 (germline): SGHVS, FQNEAQ. The CDR3 is made up of 11 amino acids. V gave up 5 bases and J gave up 6 bases, with 5 bases separating them. This chain's CDR3 is CASSSSNEQFF. The CDR3 DNA sequence: TGTGCCAGCAGCAGTAGCAATGAGCAGTTCTTC. Full variable domain (missing parts from reference TRBV7-8 and TRBJ2-1): GAGVSQSPRYKVAKRGQDVALRCDPISGHVSLFWYQQALGQGPEFLTYFQNEAQLDKSGLPSDRFFAERPEGSVSTLKIQRTQQEDSAVYLCASSSSNEQFFGPGTRLTVL.

The gene calls are TRBV12-3 or TRBV12-4 and TRBJ2-3; D unclear. Trimming cost V 4 bases and J 9 bases, with 14 bases left between them. This CDR3 is 13 amino acids long. The CDR3 protein is CASSSGPFGTQYF. DNA of the CDR3: TGTGCCAGCAGTTCCGGTCCTTTTGGGACGCAGTATTTT.

The chain links TRBV6-1 to TRBJ2-7, with 11 bases identical to TRBD1. The CDR3 consists of 16 residues. CDR1 and CDR2 from the germline V gene are MNHNS and SASEGT. V was clipped by 2 bases and J by 3 bases; unmatched bases: 6. The CDR3 loop reads CASSETGTGGRYEQYF. For the CDR3, the DNA is TGTGCCAGCAGTGAAACCGGGACAGGGGGACGCTACGAGCAGTACTTC.

The chain uses TRBV4-3 and TRBJ2-5; tentative D call: TRBD2 (6 bases). There are 15 residues in the CDR3. The germline gives CDR1 LGHNA, CDR2 YSLEER. V was clipped by 0 bases and J by 5 bases, with 13 bases between them. CDR3 in DNA: TGCGCCAGCAGCCAAGATCGGAGGGGAACCGAGACCCAGTACTTC. This codes for CASSQDRRGTETQYF.

This sequence joins TRBV21-1 and TRBJ1-1. TRBV21-1 is a pseudogene. The CDR3 covers 13 residues. The CDR3 nucleotides are TGTGCCAGCAGCAAAGGTCGGAACACTGAAGCTTTCTTT. Translating it yields CASSKGRNTEAFF.

J is TRBJ2-7 and V is TRBV6-2 or TRBV6-3, with 9 positions matching TRBD1. Germline loops: CDR1 MNHEY, CDR2 SVGEGT. The CDR3 has 16 amino acids. Trimming took 4 bases from V and 3 from J; bases not matched to a gene: 10. The CDR3 DNA is TGTGCCAGCAGTTTCCCTCCGGGACAGGGATACTACGAGCAGTACTTC. Protein sequence: CASSFPPGQGYYEQYF.